What follows are 15 T cell receptor beta chains derived from one specimen sequenced in a study of blood T cells in healthy people across ages. A second PCR of about 6 to 11 cycles used a sample-barcoded 5' primer and a J-beta primer mix. TCRdb re-called the 5' RACE reads with MiXCR, one entry per CDR3 protein. The sample lists about 650,000 distinct CDR3 sequences; roughly half were seen once. Material for sequencing was blood. The receptor set was obtained from a woman of 80 years or more in good health.

This clonotype was found many times. The chain is built from TRBV29-1 and TRBJ1-4; no clear D gene. Germline V gives CDR1 SQVTM, CDR2 ANQGSEA. V shed 1 base and J shed 8 bases, with 14 bases lying between them. This CDR3 has 14 residues. In DNA form, the CDR3 reads TGCAGCGTTGAAGCCACTGGGGTTGGGGAAAAACTGTTTTTT. This gives the protein CSVEATGVGEKLFF.

The chain is built from TRBV3-1 and TRBJ2-3; 9 bases map to TRBD1. With 0 bases clipped from V and 6 bases from J, the junction kept 7 bases outside the gene matches. The CDR3 is made up of 16 amino acids. Germline CDR1 LGHDT, CDR2 YNNKEL (reference sequence). DNA for the CDR3: TGTGCCAGCAGCCAAGACTCCGGACAGGGGACGGATACGCAGTATTTT. Its protein product is CASSQDSGQGTDTQYF.

This clonotype has more than one count but fewer than ten. The genes are TRBV24-1 and TRBJ2-1, with 9 nucleotides matching TRBD2. Germline lookup yields CDR1 KGHDR and CDR2 SFDVKD. The CDR3 length is 14 residues. Trimming removed 3 bases from V and 7 bases from J; junction bases left unmatched: 3. CDR3 protein: CATSDSTSGNEQFF. CDR3 sequence (DNA): TGTGCCACCAGTGATAGTACTAGCGGGAATGAGCAGTTCTTC.

This clonotype was counted between two and nine times. This chain links TRBV27 with TRBJ2-3, with 8 bases aligning to TRBD2. The CDR3 contains 19 residues. V was pared by 2 bases and J by 3 bases, with 16 bases of the junction left unmatched. The germline V gene has CDR1 MNHEY and CDR2 SMNVEV (reference sequence). The CDR3 bases are TGTGCCAGCAGTTTAACGGGGGGTCTGAGCGGGAGAGAGACAGATACGCAGTATTTT. This translates into CASSLTGGLSGRETDTQYF.

This clonotype was seen a handful of times. The chain links TRBV20-1 to TRBJ2-7; TRBD2 might be the D (5 bases). Germline V gene sequence: CDR1 DFQATT, CDR2 SNEGSKA (reference sequence). V was pared by 3 bases and J by 0 bases, with 18 bases between. The CDR3 runs 16 residues. CDR3 sequence reads: CSARPPKRRSSYEQYF. The CDR3, as DNA: TGCAGTGCTAGGCCCCCGAAGCGGAGGAGCTCCTACGAGCAGTACTTC.

This clonotype has just a few counts. The CDR3 protein is CASSESASGSVGAKNIQYF. In nucleotides, the CDR3 is TGCGCCAGCAGTGAGTCAGCTAGCGGGAGTGTCGGGGCCAAAAACATTCAGTACTTC. The rearrangement uses TRBV10-2 and TRBJ2-4, with 10 bases lining up with TRBD2. Trimming at V came to 0 bases and at J to 1 base, leaving 9 bases not matched to a gene. This CDR3 is built from 19 residues. CDR1 and CDR2 from the germline V gene are WSHSY and SAAADI.

On this clonotype itself: A clone one base away is much larger, so this may be a read error. CDR3 DNA: TGCGCCAGCAGGGAGCGGGGCCCATACAATGAGCAGTACTTC. Encoded protein: CASRERGPYNEQYF. The gene calls are TRBV5-1 and TRBJ2-5; 7 bases line up with TRBD2. Germline assignment: CDR1 SGHRS and CDR2 YFSETQ. After removal of 5 bases from V and 11 bases from J, the junction contained 15 bases not matched to a gene. The CDR3 length is 14 residues.

There are a few counts of this clonotype. V and J are TRBV7-9 and TRBJ2-4, with TRBD1 as a possible D gene (7 bases). Near its end, the DNA agrees better with TRBJ2-7, so the J call may be wrong. The CDR3 runs 15 residues. In germline, CDR1 is SEHNR, CDR2 FQNEAQ (reference sequence). As DNA, the CDR3 is TGTGCCAGCAGCCGGAGGGGGCACCAATTGGACGAGCAGTACTTC. Protein product: CASSRRGHQLDEQYF.

This clonotype was counted once. V and J are TRBV27 and TRBJ2-1; D not resolved. Trimming removed 3 bases from V and 12 bases from J, with 24 bases in between. Germline V gives CDR1 MNHEY, CDR2 SMNVEV (reference sequence). The CDR3 loop spans 16 amino acids. Here the CDR3 reads CASSFLTGPTQFRQFF. The CDR3, as DNA: TGTGCCAGCAGTTTCTTAACCGGGCCCACACAGTTCAGGCAGTTCTTC.

Many counts were recorded for this clonotype. The CDR3 loop is CASTATGGTDTQYF. The CDR3, as DNA: TGCGCCAGCACCGCGACAGGGGGCACAGATACGCAGTATTTT. The chain employs TRBV5-1 and TRBJ2-3, with TRBD1 matching 8 bases. CDR3 length: 14 residues. The trim removed 6 bases at V and 1 base at J, leaving 4 bases unmatched. The germline CDR1 and CDR2 sequences are SGHRS and YFSETQ.

Details on this clonotype: A clone one base away is much larger, so this may be a read error. The J gene is TRBJ2-5, the V gene TRBV20-1, with 10 bases fitting TRBD2. CDR1 is DFQATT and CDR2 is SNEGSKA in the germline V gene (reference sequence). This CDR3 comprises 13 residues. V shed 4 bases and J 11 bases; nucleotides not matched to a gene: 10. The CDR3 nucleotides are TGCAGTGCTACGAGGCTAGCGGGAGATGAGCAGTACTTC. Translation gives CSATRLAGDEQYF.

This clonotype was counted only a few times. A clone one base away is much larger, so this may be a read error. The chain combines TRBV7-9 with TRBJ2-3; D is possibly TRBD1 (5 bases). Germline V lookup: CDR1 SEHNR, CDR2 FQNEAQ (reference sequence). This CDR3 has 11 amino acids. The CDR3 reads CSSSLDTAQYF. Here the CDR3 DNA reads TGTTCCAGCAGCTTGGACACGGCGCAGTATTTT. The whole variable domain, filled in from reference TRBV7-9 and TRBJ2-3, reads DTGVSQNPRHKITKRGQNVTFRCDPISEHNRLYWYRQTLGQGPEFLTYFQNEAQLEKSRLLSDRFSAERPKGSFSTLEIQRTEQGDSAMYLCSSSLDTAQYFGPGTRLTVL.

This chain links TRBV10-1 with TRBJ2-1; 7 bases match TRBD1. V lost 5 bases and J lost 10; bases outside the gene matches: 8. Germline V gene sequence: CDR1 WNHNN, CDR2 SYGVQD (reference sequence). The CDR3 extends over 13 amino acids. DNA for the CDR3: TGCGCCAGCAGTAAAGGACAGGTCGAGGAGCAGTTCTTC. Protein: CASSKGQVEEQFF.

The chain employs TRBV29-1 and TRBJ2-1; D is possibly TRBD1 (6 bases). The V gene's germline CDR1 is SQVTM and CDR2 ANQGSEA. V lost 6 bases, J lost 7 bases, and 19 bases lay in between. CDR3 length: 14 residues. CDR3 DNA: TGCAGCGTGGGAGACTCAGGGGATATGAATGAGCAGTTCTTC. It yields the protein CSVGDSGDMNEQFF.

This clonotype has a single count. This may come from a read error, since a much larger clone is one base off. J is TRBJ1-5 and V is TRBV2; D is ambiguous. The CDR3 consists of 16 residues. V gave up 2 bases and J gave up 9 bases, with 20 bases separating them. In germline, CDR1 is SNHLY, CDR2 FYNNEI. CDR3 bases: TGTGCCAGCAGTGAATCAGGACGGACGAAGGATCGGCCCCAGCATTTT. Translating gives CASSESGRTKDRPQHF.